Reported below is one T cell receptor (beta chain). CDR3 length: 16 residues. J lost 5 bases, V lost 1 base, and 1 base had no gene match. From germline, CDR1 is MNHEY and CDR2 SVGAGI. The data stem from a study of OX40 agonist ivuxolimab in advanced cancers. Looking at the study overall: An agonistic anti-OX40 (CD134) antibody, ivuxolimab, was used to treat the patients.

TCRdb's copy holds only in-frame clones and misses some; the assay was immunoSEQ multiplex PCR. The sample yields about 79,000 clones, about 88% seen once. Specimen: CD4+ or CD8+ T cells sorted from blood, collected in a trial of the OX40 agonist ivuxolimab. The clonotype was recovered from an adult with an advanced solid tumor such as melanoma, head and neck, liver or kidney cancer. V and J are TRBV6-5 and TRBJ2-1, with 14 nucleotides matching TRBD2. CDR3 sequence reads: CASSYWGLAGDNEQFF. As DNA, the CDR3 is TGTGCCAGCAGTTACTGGGGACTAGCGGGAGACAATGAGCAGTTCTTC.